Ten or more counts support the clone carrying this TCR beta chain. The antigen remains undetermined. The authors made TCR beta libraries by quantitative 5'-RACE with molecular barcodes. TCRdb re-analysed the 5' RACE reads in MiXCR, keeping a single row per CDR3 protein. This table has 75,000 to 95,000 distinct CDR3 sequences, roughly 8.5% appearing once. Deletions cut 5 bases from V and 1 base from J, with 8 bases between. The V gene's germline CDR1 is SNHLY and CDR2 FYNNEI. This CDR3 region has 13 residues. These data are taken from a study of CD8 T cells in ankylosing spondylitis. Study-wide findings and caveats: A motif in TCR beta, a set of eight or nine highly homologous variants, appeared characteristic of ankylosing spondylitis blood. Disease-associated clonotypes exhibited CD8+ identity and were relatively infrequent in peripheral blood. From matched ankylosing spondylitis synovial fluid, disease-linked clones were reportedly recovered at significantly enriched levels.

V and J are TRBV2 and TRBJ1-1, with unresolved D. The receptor was derived from a male donor with ankylosing spondylitis. What was sequenced was blood, either unsorted or a sorted T cell fraction (not recorded which). The CDR3 coding sequence is TGTGCCAGCAGTAAAGGGCAGAACACTGAAGCTTTCTTT. This encodes CASSKGQNTEAFF.